The source of this TCR beta chain is a study of CD8 T cells in ankylosing spondylitis. Trimming left V 0 bases short and J 2 bases short, with 10 bases between. Germline lookup yields CDR1 LGHNA and CDR2 YSLEER. The CDR3 has 15 amino acids. This clonotype occurred a few times. TCRdb re-called the 5' RACE reads through MiXCR, storing one row per CDR3 protein. This table holds 250,000 or so distinct CDR3 sequences, 18% found once. This chain joins TRBV4-3 and TRBJ2-5; weak D call: TRBD2 (5 bases). The receptor comes from a male donor with ankylosing spondylitis or in good health (not recorded which). Sequenced material: blood, either unsorted or a sorted T cell fraction (not recorded which). CDR3 sequence reads: CASSQDPSGQETQYF. CDR3 bases: TGCGCCAGCAGCCAAGACCCCAGCGGACAAGAGACCCAGTACTTC.